Below are 31 T cell receptor beta chains sequenced from a single sample in a study of shared clonotypes between healthy human individuals. Terminally differentiated effector memory CD45RA+ cells were excluded by CCR7 positive selection of CD45RO-negative cells. Produced via immunoSEQ multiplex PCR; TCRdb's table is partial and in-frame only. The table records about 2,100,000 clones, about 93% of them present only once. Sequenced material: naive CD8+ T cells from PBMCs. These receptors originate from a man aged 18 to 35 in good health. Some clones in this sample may be carry-over from other donors' samples.

V and J are TRBV5-1 and TRBJ2-6; D possibly corresponds to TRBD1 (6 bases). The CDR3 length is 16 residues. Trimming shortened V by 2 bases and J by 0 bases, and 9 bases separated the two germline ends. Germline CDR1 SGHRS, CDR2 YFSETQ. CDR3 residues: CASSLGQSSGANVLTF. In DNA, the CDR3 is TGCGCCAGCAGCTTAGGACAGTCCTCTGGGGCCAACGTCCTGACTTTC.

V gene TRBV29-1 combines with J gene TRBJ2-5; 10 nucleotides agree with TRBD1. The CDR3 runs to 14 residues. The V gene's germline CDR1 is SQVTM and CDR2 ANQGSEA. V dropped 5 bases and J dropped 4; count of bases not matched to a gene: 7. The CDR3 loop reads CSVPTGGLGETQYF. In DNA form, the CDR3 reads TGCAGCGTTCCGACAGGGGGCTTGGGAGAGACCCAGTACTTC.

The chain has TRBV11-3 and TRBJ2-7; 7 bases fit TRBD1. The CDR3 runs to 15 residues. From germline, CDR1 is SGHNT and CDR2 YENEEA. The V gene end was trimmed by 5 bases and the J gene end by 5 bases; junction bases not matched to a gene: 12. The CDR3 protein is CASSPRQGPRDEQYF. CDR3 nucleotides: TGTGCCAGCAGCCCAAGACAGGGCCCAAGGGACGAGCAGTACTTC.

Only one count was recorded for this clone. This rearrangement joins TRBV9 to TRBJ2-3, with 13 bases that match TRBD2. The V segment lost 3 bases and the J segment 1 base; nucleotides outside the gene matches: 2. This CDR3 region has 16 residues. Germline lookup yields CDR1 SGDLS and CDR2 YYNGEE. The CDR3: CASSETSGRGTDTQYF. DNA for the CDR3: TGTGCCAGCAGCGAAACTAGCGGGAGGGGCACAGATACGCAGTATTTT. Looking up the rest from reference TRBV9 and TRBJ2-3 gives the full variable domain: DSGVTQTPKHLITATGQRVTLRCSPRSGDLSVYWYQQSLDQGLQFLIQYYNGEERAKGNILERFSAQQFPDLHSELNLSSLELGDSALYFCASSETSGRGTDTQYFGPGTRLTVL.

V gene TRBV4-1 combines with J gene TRBJ2-3; D is undetermined. This CDR3 region has 15 residues. V was trimmed by 1 base and J by 6 bases, leaving 14 bases between them. The germline gives CDR1 MGHRA, CDR2 YSYEKL. CDR3 bases: TGCGCCAGCAGCCAAGTGGGTTACCAACTGGATACGCAGTATTTT. Its protein is CASSQVGYQLDTQYF.

This sequence joins TRBV29-1 and TRBJ2-4; 7 nucleotides agree with TRBD2. Germline V gives CDR1 SQVTM, CDR2 ANQGSEA. With 6 bases clipped from V and 9 bases from J, the junction kept 8 bases outside the gene matches. The CDR3 has 12 amino acids. The CDR3 bases are TGCAGCGTCGGTCCGGGGGAGGGCATTCAGTACTTC. Its protein product is CSVGPGEGIQYF.

The chain recombines TRBV14 with TRBJ2-1; 7 nucleotides align to TRBD2. The germline gives CDR1 SGHDN, CDR2 FVKESK. The CDR3 sequence is 16 residues long. The ends lost 6 bases at V and 3 bases at J; junction bases unmatched: 11. The CDR3 coding sequence is TGTGCCAGCAGTCCGGTTGGCGGGAGAGGCTACAATGAGCAGTTCTTC. This encodes CASSPVGGRGYNEQFF.

The chain combines TRBV27 with TRBJ2-2; 9 bases align to TRBD1. Germline values: CDR1 MNHEY, CDR2 SMNVEV (reference sequence). The CDR3 totals 14 residues. The J segment lost 9 bases and the V segment lost 7 bases, leaving 9 bases of the junction unmatched. CDR3: CASTLTGGGRELFF. In nucleotides, the CDR3 is TGTGCCAGCACCTTGACAGGGGGAGGGAGGGAGCTGTTTTTT.

The chain links TRBV6-5 to TRBJ2-7, with D uncertain. The CDR3 spans 14 residues. V was clipped by 0 bases and J by 2 bases, with 8 bases between them. The germline V gene encodes CDR1 MNHEY and CDR2 SVGAGI. The CDR3 sequence: CASSYSPVTYEQYF. The CDR3 DNA reads as TGTGCCAGCAGTTACTCGCCCGTAACCTACGAGCAGTACTTC.

The rearrangement links TRBV11-2 to TRBJ2-7, with 7 nucleotides matching TRBD2. Per the germline V gene, CDR1 is SGHAT and CDR2 is FQNNGV. The CDR3 runs to 15 residues. V dropped 1 base and J dropped 2; count of bases not matched to a gene: 5. CDR3 loop: CASSLVGGPTYEQYF. Written as DNA, the CDR3 is TGTGCCAGCAGCTTAGTGGGAGGGCCGACCTACGAGCAGTACTTC.

The chain links TRBV6-5 to TRBJ2-1; the D gene is possibly TRBD2 (6 bases). V was shortened by 4 bases and J by 9 bases, with 10 bases between the two germline ends. Germline values: CDR1 MNHEY, CDR2 SVGAGI. The CDR3 sequence is 12 residues long. The CDR3 sequence is CASSSPSVEQFF. CDR3 in DNA: TGTGCCAGCAGTTCACCTAGCGTTGAGCAGTTCTTC.

J is TRBJ2-2 and V is TRBV5-1; the match to TRBD1 covers 7 bases. V lost 0 bases and J lost 7; bases outside the gene matches: 12. CDR3 size: 17 residues. Germline V gene data show CDR1 as SGHRS and CDR2 as YFSETQ. CDR3 DNA sequence: TGCGCCAGCAGCTTGGCCGTGGGGACAGTAGCCGGCGGGGAGCTGTTTTTT. Residues: CASSLAVGTVAGGELFF.

The rearrangement uses TRBV4-3 and TRBJ1-3; D gene ambiguous. Deletions cut 1 base from V and 0 bases from J, with 7 bases between. This CDR3 comprises 15 residues. CDR1 and CDR2 (germline): LGHNA, YSLEER. CDR3 region: CASSQVRGSGNTIYF. The CDR3 DNA sequence: TGCGCCAGCAGCCAAGTACGCGGCTCTGGAAACACCATATATTTT.

For this clone: One junction end disagrees with the germline gene, perhaps due to a read error. The chain has TRBV6-1 and TRBJ2-2, with 8 bases aligning to TRBD1. The germline V gene encodes CDR1 MNHNS and CDR2 SASEGT. The length of the CDR3 is 16 residues. CDR3 nucleotides: TGTGCCAGCAGTGATGCGAGGGACAGGAACGCCGGGGAGCTGTTTTTT. Translated, it gives CASSDARDRNAGELFF.

The chain is built from TRBV27 and TRBJ1-2; D gene unclear. Trimming pared 8 bases from V and 1 base from J, leaving 14 bases between. CDR1 and CDR2 (germline): MNHEY, SMNVEV (reference sequence). The CDR3 totals 14 residues. This chain's CDR3 is CASAGSAFNYGYTF. The CDR3 region has the DNA TGTGCCAGCGCCGGATCCGCCTTTAACTATGGCTACACCTTC.

J is TRBJ2-1 and V is TRBV5-6; the match to TRBD1 covers 9 bases. The junction had 4 bases not matched to a gene; V was cut back by 1 base and J by 11 bases. CDR1 is SGHDT, CDR2 YYEEEE, per germline. CDR3 length equals 13 residues. The CDR3 DNA follows: TGTGCCAGCAGCTTGTCCGGGACAGGGCAGCAGTTCTTC. This gives the protein CASSLSGTGQQFF. Full variable domain (remainder filled in from reference TRBV5-6 and TRBJ2-1): DAGVTQSPTHLIKTRGQQVTLRCSPKSGHDTVSWYQQALGQGPQFIFQYYEEEERQRGNFPDRFSGHQFPNYSSELNVNALLLGDSALYLCASSLSGTGQQFFGPGTRLTVL.

The chain joins TRBV7-9 to TRBJ2-1; 10 nucleotides align to TRBD2. Looked up from germline, CDR1 is SEHNR and CDR2 is FQNEAQ (reference sequence). Unmatched junction bases numbered 16, after V lost 7 bases and J lost 7 bases. This CDR3 is built from 17 residues. CDR3 sequence reads: CASIEPPLAGARNEQFF. The CDR3, as DNA: TGTGCCAGCATCGAGCCTCCTCTAGCGGGAGCGCGGAATGAGCAGTTCTTC.

The CDR3 loop reads CASSSHPPSGEISYEQYF. The CDR3 coding sequence is TGTGCCAGCAGCTCCCATCCCCCTAGCGGAGAAATATCCTACGAGCAGTACTTC. The rearrangement uses TRBV7-2 and TRBJ2-7; 7 bases fit TRBD2. The V gene end was trimmed by 4 bases and the J gene end by 1 base; junction bases not matched to a gene: 16. CDR3 length: 18 residues. Per germline, CDR1 SGHTA and CDR2 FQGNSA. Variable domain in full (rest from reference TRBV7-2 and TRBJ2-7): GAGVSQSPSNKVTEKGKDVELRCDPISGHTALYWYRQSLGQGLEFLIYFQGNSAPDKSGLPSDRFSAERTGGSVSTLTIQRTQQEDSAVYLCASSSHPPSGEISYEQYFGPGTRLTVT.

This clone was recorded only once. The V gene is TRBV9, the J gene TRBJ2-7, with no clear D. Germline V gene sequence: CDR1 SGDLS, CDR2 YYNGEE. V was clipped by 0 bases and J by 0 bases, with 13 bases between them. The CDR3 has 16 amino acids. CDR3 DNA sequence: TGTGCCAGCAGCGTAGGGGGTAGCCCGGGCTCCTACGAGCAGTACTTC. This sequence encodes CASSVGGSPGSYEQYF.

The genes are TRBV9 and TRBJ2-2, with 7 bases identical to TRBD1. Germline V gene data show CDR1 as SGDLS and CDR2 as YYNGEE. The CDR3 is 13 residues long. Germline trimming cut 6 bases from V and 11 bases from J; bases unmatched to any gene: 10. The CDR3 reads CASKGSGQFELFF. DNA for the CDR3: TGTGCCAGCAAAGGATCGGGACAGTTTGAGCTGTTTTTT.

The chain uses TRBV7-9 and TRBJ2-5; 13 positions match TRBD2. CDR3 size: 17 residues. Looked up from germline, CDR1 is SEHNR and CDR2 is FQNEAQ (reference sequence). V lost 3 bases and J lost 5; bases outside the gene matches: 9. The CDR3 spells CASSFSPGLAGNETQYF. In DNA, the CDR3 is TGTGCCAGCAGCTTTAGTCCGGGACTAGCGGGAAATGAGACCCAGTACTTC.

As regards this clone: Other DNA sequences in the same sample also yield this CDR3. This chain joins TRBV9 and TRBJ2-1, with 7 bases aligning to TRBD2. Trimming at V came to 4 bases and at J to 4 bases, leaving 11 bases not matched to a gene. The germline V gene encodes CDR1 SGDLS and CDR2 YYNGEE. The length of the CDR3 is 16 residues. Here the CDR3 DNA reads TGTGCCAGCAGCCCGGGAGGCGGGAGCTCGTACAATGAGCAGTTCTTC. Amino acids: CASSPGGGSSYNEQFF.

The chain carries TRBV2 and TRBJ1-4; 9 bases fit TRBD1. The germline CDR1 and CDR2 sequences are SNHLY and FYNNEI. The CDR3 sequence is 15 residues long. With V trimmed by 5 bases and J by 6 bases, 7 bases remained unmatched. As DNA, the CDR3 is TGTGCCAGCAGTCCCTCGCGGGACAGGGATGAAAAACTGTTTTTT. Amino acid sequence: CASSPSRDRDEKLFF. The whole variable domain, filled in from reference TRBV2 and TRBJ1-4, reads EPEVTQTPSHQVTQMGQEVILRCVPISNHLYFYWYRQILGQKVEFLVSFYNNEISEKSEIFDDQFSVERPDGSNFTLKIRSTKLEDSAMYFCASSPSRDRDEKLFFGSGTQLSVL.

This clone occurred once. This rearrangement joins TRBV27 to TRBJ2-7; TRBD1 aligns across 7 bases. There are 12 residues in the CDR3. Germline CDR1 MNHEY, CDR2 SMNVEV (reference sequence). V dropped 6 bases and J dropped 5; count of bases not matched to a gene: 4. The CDR3 reads CASSVTGNEQYF. Here the CDR3 DNA reads TGTGCCAGCAGCGTGACAGGGAACGAGCAGTACTTC.

CDR3 nucleotide sequence: TGTGCCACCACCAAGCCGGGTTTAAATACGCAGTATTTT. Its protein product is CATTKPGLNTQYF. This chain uses TRBV27 with TRBJ2-3; D is unclear. Germline CDR1 MNHEY, CDR2 SMNVEV (reference sequence). V was trimmed by 10 bases and J by 7 bases, leaving 18 bases between them. The CDR3 is made up of 13 amino acids.

Details on this clone: The sample carries other DNA sequences with the same CDR3. The CDR3 spells CASSIGGEKLFF. The CDR3 DNA follows: TGTGCCAGTAGTATAGGTGGTGAAAAACTGTTTTTT. V gene TRBV19 combines with J gene TRBJ1-4, with no clear D. The CDR3 contains 12 residues. Trimming cost V 1 base and J 7 bases, with 4 bases left between them. CDR1 and CDR2 (germline): LNHDA, SQIVND (reference sequence).

With regard to this clone: Distinct nucleotide sequences in the sample also encode this CDR3. The chain employs TRBV4-3 and TRBJ2-1; 9 bases agree with TRBD2. The ends lost 0 bases at V and 4 bases at J; junction bases unmatched: 4. The CDR3 contains 16 residues. Looked up from germline, CDR1 is LGHNA and CDR2 is YSLEER. Here the CDR3 DNA reads TGCGCCAGCAGCCAAGATCCAGCGGGAGGATACAATGAGCAGTTCTTC. Residues: CASSQDPAGGYNEQFF.

The chain couples TRBV28 to TRBJ2-4; 8 nucleotides line up with TRBD1. After removal of 7 bases from V and 3 bases from J, the junction contained 11 bases not matched to a gene. Germline V lookup: CDR1 MDHEN, CDR2 SYDVKM. This CDR3 has 16 amino acids. The CDR3 sequence is CASMSPRGLVKNIQYF. CDR3 nucleotides: TGTGCCAGCATGTCCCCCAGGGGGCTTGTCAAAAACATTCAGTACTTC.

This chain joins TRBV19 and TRBJ2-7; the match to TRBD2 covers 11 bases. The V gene end was trimmed by 2 bases and the J gene end by 0 bases; junction bases not matched to a gene: 3. Germline CDR1 and CDR2: LNHDA and SQIVND (reference sequence). The CDR3 is 16 amino acids. CDR3 region: CASSISLAGGSYEQYF. The CDR3 nucleotides are TGTGCCAGTAGTATATCGCTAGCGGGGGGCTCCTACGAGCAGTACTTC.

CDR3 loop: CASSLFIRLGTEAFF. The CDR3 DNA reads TGTGCCAGCAGTTTATTTATCCGATTGGGGACTGAAGCTTTCTTT. The chain is built from TRBV28 and TRBJ1-1; D remains unclear. Trimming took 1 base from V and 5 from J, leaving 14 bases between them. Per germline, CDR1 MDHEN and CDR2 SYDVKM. The CDR3 has 15 residues. Full variable domain (outside the CDR3, taken from reference TRBV28 and TRBJ1-1): DVKVTQSSRYLVKRTGEKVFLECVQDMDHENMFWYRQDPGLGLRLIYFSYDVKMKEKGDIPEGYSVSREKKERFSLILESASTNQTSMYLCASSLFIRLGTEAFFGQGTRLTVV.

Worth noting for this clone: The identical CDR3 is also encoded by other nucleotide sequences in the sample. The J gene is TRBJ1-6, the V gene TRBV30; D not certain. Trimming took 0 bases from V and 8 from J, leaving 8 bases between them. The CDR3 has 13 residues. Per the germline V gene, CDR1 is GTSNPN and CDR2 is SVGIG (reference sequence). The CDR3 DNA reads TGTGCCTGGAGTGTACTGAGGGATTCACCCCTCCACTTT. This gives the protein CAWSVLRDSPLHF.